The next 2 T cell receptor beta chains were all read from a single sample in a study of blood T cell repertoires in COVID-19. Sequenced by immunoSEQ multiplex PCR; TCRdb stores in-frame clones only, minus some. The data show more than 250,000 clones, roughly 90% seen once. Sequences were obtained from peripheral blood. The receptors were sampled from a man aged 18 to 29 who had recovered from COVID-19.

V usage is TRBV25-1 and J usage is TRBJ1-5; D gene uncertain. CDR1 and CDR2 from the germline V gene are MGHDK and SYGVNS. Trimming removed 3 bases from V and 6 bases from J, with 12 bases in between. The CDR3 sequence is 14 residues long. The CDR3 DNA sequence: TGTGCCAGCAGTGACCAAACAGTGAGTCAGCCCCAGCATTTT. The encoded protein is CASSDQTVSQPQHF.

The rearrangement uses TRBV28 and TRBJ1-1, with a possible D match to TRBD1 (5 bases). The germline CDR1 and CDR2 sequences are MDHEN and SYDVKM. This CDR3 is built from 12 residues. V shed 4 bases and J shed 10 bases, with 13 bases lying between them. The CDR3 DNA follows: TGTGCCAGCAGTTCAGGGATACAGGTAGCTTTCTTT. Translating it yields CASSSGIQVAFF.